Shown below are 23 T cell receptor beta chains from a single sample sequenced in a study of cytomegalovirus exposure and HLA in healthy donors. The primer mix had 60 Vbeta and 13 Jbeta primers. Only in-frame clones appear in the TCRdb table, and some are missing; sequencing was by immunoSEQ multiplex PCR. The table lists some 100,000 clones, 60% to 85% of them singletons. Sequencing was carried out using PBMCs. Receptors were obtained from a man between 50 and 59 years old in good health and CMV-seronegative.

The CDR3 here is CASSEFEQGVAFF. CDR3 nucleotides: TGTGCCAGCAGTGAATTCGAACAGGGCGTAGCTTTCTTT. The V and J genes are TRBV2 and TRBJ1-1, with D maybe TRBD1 (6 bases). The CDR3 consists of 13 residues. CDR1 and CDR2 from the germline V gene are SNHLY and FYNNEI. V was clipped by 2 bases and J by 10 bases, with 14 bases between them.

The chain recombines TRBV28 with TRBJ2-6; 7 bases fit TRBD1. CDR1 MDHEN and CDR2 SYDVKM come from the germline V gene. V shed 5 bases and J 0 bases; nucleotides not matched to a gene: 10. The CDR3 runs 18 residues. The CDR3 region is CASSAPGAGGSGANVLTF. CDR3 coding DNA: TGTGCCAGCAGTGCCCCAGGGGCAGGGGGCTCTGGGGCCAACGTCCTGACTTTC.

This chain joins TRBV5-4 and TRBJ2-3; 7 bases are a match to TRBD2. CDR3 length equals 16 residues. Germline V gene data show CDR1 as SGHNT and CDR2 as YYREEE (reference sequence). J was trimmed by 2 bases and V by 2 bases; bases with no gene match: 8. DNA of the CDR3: TGTGCCAGCAGCTTACCAGGACTAGATTCCACAGATACGCAGTATTTT. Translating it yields CASSLPGLDSTDTQYF.

CDR3 residues: CASRVVQAGQPQHF. The CDR3 DNA follows: TGTGCCAGTAGGGTAGTCCAGGCGGGTCAGCCCCAGCATTTT. V usage is TRBV19 and J usage is TRBJ1-5; D is uncertain. This CDR3 spans 14 amino acids. Looked up from germline, CDR1 is LNHDA and CDR2 is SQIVND (reference sequence). V lost 6 bases to trimming and J lost 6 bases, with 15 bases between them.

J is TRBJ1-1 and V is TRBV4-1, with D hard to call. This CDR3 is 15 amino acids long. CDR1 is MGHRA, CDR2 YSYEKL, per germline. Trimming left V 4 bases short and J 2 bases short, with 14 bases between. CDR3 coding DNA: TGCGCCAGCAGCCTCAAGGCGACACCTAACACTGAAGCTTTCTTT. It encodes CASSLKATPNTEAFF.

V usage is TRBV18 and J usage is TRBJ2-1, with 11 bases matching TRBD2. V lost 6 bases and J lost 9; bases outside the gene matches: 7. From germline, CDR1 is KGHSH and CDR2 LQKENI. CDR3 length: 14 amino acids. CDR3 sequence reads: CASSELAGVSEQFF. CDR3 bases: TGTGCCAGCTCGGAACTAGCGGGAGTCAGTGAGCAGTTCTTC.

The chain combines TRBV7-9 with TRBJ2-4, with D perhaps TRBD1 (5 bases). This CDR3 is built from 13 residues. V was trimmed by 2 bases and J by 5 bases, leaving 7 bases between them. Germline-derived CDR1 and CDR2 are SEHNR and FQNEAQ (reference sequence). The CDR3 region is CASSLRQQNIQYF. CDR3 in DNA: TGTGCCAGCAGCTTAAGACAGCAAAACATTCAGTACTTC.

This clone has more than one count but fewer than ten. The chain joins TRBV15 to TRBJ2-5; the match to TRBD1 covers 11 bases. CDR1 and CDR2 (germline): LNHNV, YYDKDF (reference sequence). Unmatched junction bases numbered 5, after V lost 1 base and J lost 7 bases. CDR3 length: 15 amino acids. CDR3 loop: CATSRVWGTGGTQYF. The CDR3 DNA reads TGTGCCACCAGCAGAGTCTGGGGGACAGGGGGGACCCAGTACTTC.

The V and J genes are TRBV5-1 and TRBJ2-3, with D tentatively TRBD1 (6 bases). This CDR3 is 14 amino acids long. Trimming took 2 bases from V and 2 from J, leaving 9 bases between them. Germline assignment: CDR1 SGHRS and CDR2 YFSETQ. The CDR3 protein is CASSFRTDTDTQYF. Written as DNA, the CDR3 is TGCGCCAGCAGCTTTCGGACAGACACAGATACGCAGTATTTT.

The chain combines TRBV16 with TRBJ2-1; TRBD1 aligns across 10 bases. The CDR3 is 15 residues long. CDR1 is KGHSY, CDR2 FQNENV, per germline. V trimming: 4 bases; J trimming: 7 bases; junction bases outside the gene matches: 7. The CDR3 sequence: CASSRTGTGDNEQFF. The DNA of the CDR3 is TGTGCCAGCAGCCGAACCGGGACAGGGGATAATGAGCAGTTCTTC.

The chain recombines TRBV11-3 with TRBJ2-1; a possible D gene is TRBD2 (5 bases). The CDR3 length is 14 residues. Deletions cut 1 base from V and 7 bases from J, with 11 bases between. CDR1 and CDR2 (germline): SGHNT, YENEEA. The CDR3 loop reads CASSLGGFTNEQFF. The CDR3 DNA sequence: TGTGCCAGCAGCTTAGGAGGGTTTACTAATGAGCAGTTCTTC. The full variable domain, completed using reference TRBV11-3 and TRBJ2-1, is EAGVVQSPRYKIIEKKQPVAFWCNPISGHNTLYWYLQNLGQGPELLIRYENEEAVDDSQLPKDRFSAERLKGVDSTLKIQPAELGDSAVYLCASSLGGFTNEQFFGPGTRLTVL.

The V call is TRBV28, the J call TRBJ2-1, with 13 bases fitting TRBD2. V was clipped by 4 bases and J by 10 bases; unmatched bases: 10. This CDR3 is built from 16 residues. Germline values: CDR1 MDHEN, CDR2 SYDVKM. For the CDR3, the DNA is TGTGCCAGCAGTTCTTCTCGGACTAGCGGGAGAGGCGAGCAGTTCTTC. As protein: CASSSSRTSGRGEQFF.

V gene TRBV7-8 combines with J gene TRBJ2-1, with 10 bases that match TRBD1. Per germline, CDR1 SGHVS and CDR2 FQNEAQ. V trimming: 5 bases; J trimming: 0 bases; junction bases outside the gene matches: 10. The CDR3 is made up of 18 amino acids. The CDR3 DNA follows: TGTGCCAGCAGCCCCTACGGGACAGGGGTTAGCTCCTACAATGAGCAGTTCTTC. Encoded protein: CASSPYGTGVSSYNEQFF.

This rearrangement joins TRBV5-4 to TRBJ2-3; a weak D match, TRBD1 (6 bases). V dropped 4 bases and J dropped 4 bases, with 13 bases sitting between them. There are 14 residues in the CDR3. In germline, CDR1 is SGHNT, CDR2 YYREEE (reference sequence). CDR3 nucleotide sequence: TGTGCCAGCAGCGACCTACAGGGCGCAGATACGCAGTATTTT. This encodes CASSDLQGADTQYF.

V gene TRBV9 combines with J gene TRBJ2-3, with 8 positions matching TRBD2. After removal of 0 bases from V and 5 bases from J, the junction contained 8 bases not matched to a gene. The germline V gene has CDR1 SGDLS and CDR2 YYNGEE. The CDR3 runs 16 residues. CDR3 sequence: CASSVAGGPGEDTQYF. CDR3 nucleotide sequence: TGTGCCAGCAGCGTAGCGGGAGGGCCGGGGGAAGATACGCAGTATTTT.

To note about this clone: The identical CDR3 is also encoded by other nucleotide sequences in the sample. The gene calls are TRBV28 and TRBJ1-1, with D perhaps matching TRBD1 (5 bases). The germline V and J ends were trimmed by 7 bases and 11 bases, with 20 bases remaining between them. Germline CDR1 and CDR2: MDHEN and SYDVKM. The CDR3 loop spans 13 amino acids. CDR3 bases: TGTGCCAGCACCCTCAGAAGGGGTAATGAGGCTTTCTTT. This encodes CASTLRRGNEAFF.

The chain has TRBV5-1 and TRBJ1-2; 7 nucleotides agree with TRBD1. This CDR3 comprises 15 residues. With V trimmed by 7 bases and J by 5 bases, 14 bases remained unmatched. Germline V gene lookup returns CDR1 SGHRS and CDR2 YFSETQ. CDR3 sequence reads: CASRPPTGEVYGYTF. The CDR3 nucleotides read TGCGCCAGCCGACCACCTACAGGGGAGGTTTATGGCTACACCTTC.

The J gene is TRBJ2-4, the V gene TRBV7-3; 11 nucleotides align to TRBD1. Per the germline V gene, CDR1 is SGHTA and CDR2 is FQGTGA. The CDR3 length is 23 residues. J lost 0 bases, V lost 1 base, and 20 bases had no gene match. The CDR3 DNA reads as TGTGCCAGCAGCTTAAGGGGAGCGAGAGGGACAGGGGGTTCGCTCCTAGCCAAAAACATTCAGTACTTC. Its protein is CASSLRGARGTGGSLLAKNIQYF.

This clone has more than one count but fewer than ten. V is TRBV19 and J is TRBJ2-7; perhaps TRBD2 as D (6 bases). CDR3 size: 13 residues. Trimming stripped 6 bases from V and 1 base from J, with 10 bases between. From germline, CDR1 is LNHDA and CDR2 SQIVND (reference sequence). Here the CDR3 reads CASRPRGSYEQYF. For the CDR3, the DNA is TGTGCCAGTAGGCCTCGGGGGTCCTACGAGCAGTACTTC.

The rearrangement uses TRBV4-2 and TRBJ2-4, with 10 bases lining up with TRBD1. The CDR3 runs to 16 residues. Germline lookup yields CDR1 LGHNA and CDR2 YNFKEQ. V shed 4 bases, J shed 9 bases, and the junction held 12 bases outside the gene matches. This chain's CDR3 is CASSLPSTGGSGIQYF. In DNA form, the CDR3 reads TGTGCCAGCAGCCTCCCATCGACAGGGGGCTCCGGCATTCAGTACTTC.

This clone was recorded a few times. In nucleotides, the CDR3 is TGTGCCTGGAAGGGACAGGGTAGTTCACCCCTCCACTTT. This sequence encodes CAWKGQGSSPLHF. The chain combines TRBV30 with TRBJ1-6; 9 positions agree with TRBD1. After removal of 4 bases from V and 9 bases from J, the junction contained 4 bases not matched to a gene. There are 13 residues in the CDR3. Germline CDR1 is GTSNPN and CDR2 is SVGIG (reference sequence).

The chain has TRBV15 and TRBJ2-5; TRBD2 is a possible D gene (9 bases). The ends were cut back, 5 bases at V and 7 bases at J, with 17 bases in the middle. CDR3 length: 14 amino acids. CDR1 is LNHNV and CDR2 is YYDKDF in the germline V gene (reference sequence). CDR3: CATSGTGSGGTQYF. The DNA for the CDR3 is TGTGCCACCAGCGGGACAGGTAGCGGGGGGACCCAGTACTTC.

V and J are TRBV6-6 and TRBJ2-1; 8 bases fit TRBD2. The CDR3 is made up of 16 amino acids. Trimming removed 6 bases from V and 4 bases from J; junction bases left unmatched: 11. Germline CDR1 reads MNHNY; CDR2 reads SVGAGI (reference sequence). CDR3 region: CASRLRTSSSYNEQFF. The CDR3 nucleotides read TGTGCCAGCAGACTACGGACTAGCAGTTCGTACAATGAGCAGTTCTTC.